The text below deals with one TCR beta chain. These data originate in a study of T cell responses to AZD1222 COVID-19 vaccine. Whole-study context: Second doses were pooled across both intervals (about 4 or about 12 weeks).

Produced via immunoSEQ multiplex PCR; TCRdb's table is partial and in-frame only. Found here are about 170,000 clones, roughly 92% of them singletons; the top ten hold 2.6%. The material sequenced was peripheral blood, taken on day 0 of AZD1222 vaccination. The source is an adult in good health.

CDR3 sequence (DNA): TGCGCCAGCAGTGGTGGACAGGGAAGCTCCTACGAGCAGTACTTC. This encodes CASSGGQGSSYEQYF. The chain combines TRBV10-1 with TRBJ2-7, with 8 bases lining up with TRBD1. After removal of 4 bases from V and 0 bases from J, the junction contained 5 bases not matched to a gene. The CDR3 extends over 15 amino acids. Germline-derived CDR1 and CDR2 are WNHNN and SYGVQD (reference sequence).